The 19 T cell receptor beta chains in this list originate from one sample, sequenced in a study of blood T cell repertoires in COVID-19. Data came from immunoSEQ multiplex PCR; TCRdb stores just in-frame clones and leaves some out. Among roughly 150,000 clones listed, under 90% were seen once. The sequenced sample was PBMCs or T cells enriched from blood (not recorded which). Every receptor here comes from a man aged 60-69 years who had recovered from COVID-19.

The CDR3 nucleotides are TGTGCCAGCAGTTACTCTGCGCTGCTTAGTACAGATACGCAGTATTTT. It codes for CASSYSALLSTDTQYF. The rearrangement uses TRBV6-5 and TRBJ2-3; D is undetermined. V lost 0 bases and J lost 3, with 13 bases in between. Germline values: CDR1 MNHEY, CDR2 SVGAGI. This CDR3 region has 16 residues.

The V gene is TRBV28, the J gene TRBJ2-7; 8 nucleotides match TRBD1. The CDR3 is 14 residues long. The V gene end was trimmed by 3 bases and the J gene end by 1 base; junction bases not matched to a gene: 2. In germline, CDR1 is MDHEN, CDR2 SYDVKM. CDR3 region: CASSFRDRSYEQYF. The CDR3 nucleotides are TGTGCCAGCAGTTTCCGGGACAGGTCCTACGAGCAGTACTTC.

CDR3 protein: CASSPKPSFWETQYF. The CDR3 DNA reads as TGTGCCAGCAGCCCAAAGCCTAGTTTTTGGGAGACCCAGTACTTC. The chain couples TRBV7-2 to TRBJ2-5; D gene uncertain. The CDR3 covers 15 residues. Looked up from germline, CDR1 is SGHTA and CDR2 is FQGNSA. Between the trimmed V and J ends, which lost 5 bases and 5 bases, there was a span of 18 bases.

The chain recombines TRBV4-2 with TRBJ1-5, with TRBD1 as a possible D gene (6 bases). Germline CDR1 reads LGHNA; CDR2 reads YNFKEQ. The CDR3 extends over 15 amino acids. Trimming cost V 0 bases and J 7 bases, with 13 bases left between them. The CDR3 is CASSQEASRGQPQHF. DNA for the CDR3: TGTGCCAGCAGCCAAGAGGCATCCAGGGGACAGCCCCAGCATTTT.

The genes are TRBV21-1 and TRBJ1-3. TRBV21-1 is marked as a pseudogene. The CDR3 consists of 17 residues. The CDR3 DNA reads TGTGCCAGCAGCAAAGAGGACTGGGGTCGTCCTGGAAACACCATATATTTT. This sequence encodes CASSKEDWGRPGNTIYF.

This chain links TRBV5-4 with TRBJ2-1, with TRBD2 matching over 11 bases. The trim removed 4 bases at V and 6 bases at J, leaving 6 bases unmatched. CDR1 is SGHNT and CDR2 is YYREEE in the germline V gene (reference sequence). The CDR3 is made up of 15 amino acids. The CDR3 DNA is TGTGCCAGCAGCATTACTAGCGGGGGAAGCAATGAGCAGTTCTTC. It translates to CASSITSGGSNEQFF. The complete variable domain, with remaining parts taken from reference TRBV5-4 and TRBJ2-1, reads ETGVTQSPTHLIKTRGQQVTLRCSSQSGHNTVSWYQQALGQGPQFIFQYYREEENGRGNFPPRFSGLQFPNYSSELNVNALELDDSALYLCASSITSGGSNEQFFGPGTRLTVL.

The chain joins TRBV27 to TRBJ2-2, with D unresolved. This CDR3 is 15 amino acids long. CDR1 and CDR2 from the germline V gene are MNHEY and SMNVEV (reference sequence). V lost 1 base and J lost 1, with 7 bases in between. The CDR3 is CASSLWARNTGELFF. The CDR3 nucleotides are TGTGCCAGCAGTTTATGGGCGAGGAACACCGGGGAGCTGTTTTTT.

V is TRBV10-3 and J is TRBJ2-7; 15 bases are a match to TRBD2. V lost 0 bases and J lost 1; bases outside the gene matches: 4. The CDR3 runs 18 residues. Germline CDR1 is ENHRY and CDR2 is SYGVKD. The CDR3 DNA follows: TGTGCCATCAGTGAGTCAGGACTAGCGGGAGGGTTGTCCTACGAGCAGTACTTC. Translated: CAISESGLAGGLSYEQYF.

This chain uses TRBV9 with TRBJ2-7; perhaps TRBD2 as D (6 bases). Germline CDR1 SGDLS, CDR2 YYNGEE. Trimming pared 3 bases from V and 0 bases from J, leaving 13 bases between. This CDR3 has 15 amino acids. The chain's CDR3 is CASSDRGDPSYEQYF. In DNA form, the CDR3 reads TGTGCCAGCAGCGATCGCGGGGACCCCTCCTACGAGCAGTACTTC. The whole variable domain, remainder taken from reference TRBV9 and TRBJ2-7, is DSGVTQTPKHLITATGQRVTLRCSPRSGDLSVYWYQQSLDQGLQFLIQYYNGEERAKGNILERFSAQQFPDLHSELNLSSLELGDSALYFCASSDRGDPSYEQYFGPGTRLTVT.

This clone was seen at least ten times. The rearrangement uses TRBV14 and TRBJ1-6; a weak D match, TRBD1 (6 bases). The V end lost 2 bases, the J end lost 7 bases, and 12 bases lay between the germline ends. The CDR3 contains 15 residues. Germline V gives CDR1 SGHDN, CDR2 FVKESK. CDR3 region: CASSQSQGNNSPLHF. The CDR3 DNA reads TGTGCCAGCAGCCAAAGCCAGGGGAACAATTCACCCCTCCACTTT. The entire variable domain, with the rest obtained from reference TRBV14 and TRBJ1-6, is as follows: EAGVTQFPSHSVIEKGQTVTLRCDPISGHDNLYWYRRVMGKEIKFLLHFVKESKQDESGMPNNRFLAERTGGTYSTLKVQPAELEDSGVYFCASSQSQGNNSPLHFGNGTRLTVT.

The chain has TRBV28 and TRBJ2-7; TRBD1 might be the D (6 bases). CDR3 size: 14 residues. In germline, CDR1 is MDHEN, CDR2 SYDVKM. The V and J ends lost 3 bases and 5 bases respectively, with 14 bases between them. The CDR3 loop is CASSLSGATNEQYF. DNA for the CDR3: TGTGCCAGCAGTTTGTCAGGGGCGACGAACGAGCAGTACTTC.

The chain has TRBV3-1 (or the pseudogene TRBV3-2) and TRBJ1-1, with 7 bases matching TRBD1. The CDR3 runs 15 residues. The J segment lost 3 bases and the V segment lost 0 bases, leaving 4 bases of the junction unmatched. The V gene's germline CDR1 is LGHDT and CDR2 YNNKEL (reference sequence). The CDR3 is CASSQDIGTDTEAFF. CDR3 DNA: TGTGCCAGCAGCCAAGATATAGGGACAGACACTGAAGCTTTCTTT.

CDR3 protein: CASSVGPGQGEQYF. The CDR3 bases are TGTGCCAGCAGCGTAGGGCCAGGGCAGGGCGAGCAGTACTTC. The rearrangement uses TRBV9 and TRBJ2-7, with a tentative D call TRBD1 (5 bases). Trimming stripped 0 bases from V and 6 bases from J, with 13 bases between. From germline, CDR1 is SGDLS and CDR2 YYNGEE. The CDR3 totals 14 residues.

This clone was found once. The chain carries TRBV7-3 and TRBJ2-5; D gene uncertain. Germline CDR1 and CDR2: SGHTA and FQGTGA. The CDR3 has 11 residues. Trimming stripped 5 bases from V and 3 bases from J, with 4 bases between. CDR3 bases: TGTGCCAGCAGCGAGAAAGAGACCCAGTACTTC. This codes for CASSEKETQYF.

V and J are TRBV6-5 and TRBJ2-7; D call uncertain. The ends were cut back, 2 bases at V and 0 bases at J, with 11 bases in the middle. The CDR3 sequence is 15 residues long. Looked up from germline, CDR1 is MNHEY and CDR2 is SVGAGI. The CDR3 loop is CASSYGLPSSYEQYF. The CDR3 DNA reads as TGTGCCAGCAGTTACGGCCTCCCAAGCTCCTACGAGCAGTACTTC.

This chain uses TRBV11-2 with TRBJ2-5; 7 nucleotides line up with TRBD2. This CDR3 contains 15 residues. The V and J ends lost 4 bases and 5 bases, in that order; junction bases with no gene match: 10. Germline V gene sequence: CDR1 SGHAT, CDR2 FQNNGV. CDR3 residues: CASSSSGARVETQYF. CDR3 DNA sequence: TGTGCCAGCAGCTCCAGCGGGGCAAGGGTGGAGACCCAGTACTTC.

This chain joins TRBV24-1 and TRBJ2-5; the match to TRBD2 covers 10 bases. There are 15 residues in the CDR3. Germline V gene data show CDR1 as KGHDR and CDR2 as SFDVKD. V was clipped by 5 bases and J by 5 bases; unmatched bases: 7. CDR3 in amino acids: CATSAASGRGETQYF. DNA for the CDR3: TGTGCCACCAGTGCGGCTAGCGGGAGAGGGGAGACCCAGTACTTC.

The rearrangement links TRBV28 to TRBJ1-5; D remains unclear. There are 15 residues in the CDR3. Germline V CDR1 and CDR2: MDHEN, SYDVKM. Trimming removed 3 bases from V and 4 bases from J, with 13 bases in between. The CDR3: CASSFQRLTNQPQHF. The CDR3 nucleotides read TGTGCCAGCAGTTTCCAGCGTTTGACGAATCAGCCCCAGCATTTT.

The V call is TRBV3-1 (or the pseudogene TRBV3-2), the J call TRBJ2-7, with 9 bases matching TRBD1. CDR1 and CDR2 from the germline V gene are LGHDT and YNNKEL (reference sequence). V lost 10 bases, J lost 0 bases, and 4 bases stayed unmatched. This CDR3 has 13 residues. Written as DNA, the CDR3 is TGTGCCACCGGGACAGGGTTCTCCTACGAGCAGTACTTC. Its translation is CATGTGFSYEQYF.